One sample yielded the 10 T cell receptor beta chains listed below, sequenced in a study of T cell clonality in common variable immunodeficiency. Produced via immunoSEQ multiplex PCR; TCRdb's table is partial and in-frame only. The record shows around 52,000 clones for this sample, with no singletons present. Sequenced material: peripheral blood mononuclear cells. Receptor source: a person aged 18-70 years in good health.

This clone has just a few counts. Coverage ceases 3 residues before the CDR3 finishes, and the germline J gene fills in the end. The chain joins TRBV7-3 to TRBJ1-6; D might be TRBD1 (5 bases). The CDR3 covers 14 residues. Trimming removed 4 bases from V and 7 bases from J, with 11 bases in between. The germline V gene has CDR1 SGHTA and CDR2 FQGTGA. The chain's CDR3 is CASSSAGLNSPLHF. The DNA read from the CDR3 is TGTGCCAGCAGCTCGGCAGGGCTGAATTCACCC.

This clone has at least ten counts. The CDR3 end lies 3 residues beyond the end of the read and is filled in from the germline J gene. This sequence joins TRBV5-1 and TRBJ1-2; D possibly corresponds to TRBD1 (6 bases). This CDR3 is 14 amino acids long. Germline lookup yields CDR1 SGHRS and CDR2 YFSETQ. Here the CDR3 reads CASSEPGHVYGYTF. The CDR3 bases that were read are TGCGCCAGCAGCGAACCGGGACATGTATACGGC.

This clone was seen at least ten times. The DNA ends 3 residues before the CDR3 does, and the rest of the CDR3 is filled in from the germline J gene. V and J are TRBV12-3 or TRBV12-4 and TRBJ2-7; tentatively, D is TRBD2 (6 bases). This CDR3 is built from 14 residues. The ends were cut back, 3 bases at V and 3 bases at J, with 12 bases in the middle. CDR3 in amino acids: CASSFGGRDYEQYF. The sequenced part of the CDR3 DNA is TGTGCCAGCAGTTTCGGGGGACGGGACTACGAG.

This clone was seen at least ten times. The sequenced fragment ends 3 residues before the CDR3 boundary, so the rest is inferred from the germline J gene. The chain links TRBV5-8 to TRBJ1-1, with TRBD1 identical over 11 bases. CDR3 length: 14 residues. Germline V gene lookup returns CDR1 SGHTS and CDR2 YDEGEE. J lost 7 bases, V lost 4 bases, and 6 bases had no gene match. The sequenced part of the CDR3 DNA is TGTGCCAGCAGCGTGGACAGGGGGCGGAGTGAA. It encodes CASSVDRGRSE. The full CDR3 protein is CASSVDRGRSEAFF.

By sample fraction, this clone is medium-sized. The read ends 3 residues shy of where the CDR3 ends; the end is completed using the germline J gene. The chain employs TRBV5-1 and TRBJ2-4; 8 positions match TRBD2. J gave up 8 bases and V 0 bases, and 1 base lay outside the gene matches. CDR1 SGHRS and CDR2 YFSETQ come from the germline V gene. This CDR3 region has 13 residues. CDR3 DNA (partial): TGCGCCAGCAGCTTGGGAGCGGGAGACATT. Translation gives CASSLGAGDI. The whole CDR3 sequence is CASSLGAGDIQYF.

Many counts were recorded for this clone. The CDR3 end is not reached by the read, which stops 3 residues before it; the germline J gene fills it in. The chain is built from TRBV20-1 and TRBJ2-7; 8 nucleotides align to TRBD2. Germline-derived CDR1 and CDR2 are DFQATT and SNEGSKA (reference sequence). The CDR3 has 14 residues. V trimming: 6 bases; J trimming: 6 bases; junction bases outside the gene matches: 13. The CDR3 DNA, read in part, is TGCAGTGCCCTCACCAGCGGGAGCCGAGGCGAG. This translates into CSALTSGSRGE. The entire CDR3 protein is CSALTSGSRGEQYF.

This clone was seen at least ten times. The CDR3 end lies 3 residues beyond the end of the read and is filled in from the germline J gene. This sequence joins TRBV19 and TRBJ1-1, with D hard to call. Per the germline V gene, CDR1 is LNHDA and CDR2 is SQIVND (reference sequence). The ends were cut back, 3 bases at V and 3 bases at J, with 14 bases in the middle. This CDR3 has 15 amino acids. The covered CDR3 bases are TGTGCCAGTAGTATTCCGGGGTCCCGGGACACTGAA. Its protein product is CASSIPGSRDTE. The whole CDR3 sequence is CASSIPGSRDTEAFF.

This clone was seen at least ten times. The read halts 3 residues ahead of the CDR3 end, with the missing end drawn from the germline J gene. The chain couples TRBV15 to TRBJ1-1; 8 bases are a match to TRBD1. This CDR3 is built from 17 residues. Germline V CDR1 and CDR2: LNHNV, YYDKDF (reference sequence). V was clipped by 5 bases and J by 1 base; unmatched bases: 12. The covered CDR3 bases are TGTGCCACCAGCGGGATTTGGACAGGGAGGAAGAACACTGAA. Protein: CATSGIWTGRKNTE. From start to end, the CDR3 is CATSGIWTGRKNTEAFF.

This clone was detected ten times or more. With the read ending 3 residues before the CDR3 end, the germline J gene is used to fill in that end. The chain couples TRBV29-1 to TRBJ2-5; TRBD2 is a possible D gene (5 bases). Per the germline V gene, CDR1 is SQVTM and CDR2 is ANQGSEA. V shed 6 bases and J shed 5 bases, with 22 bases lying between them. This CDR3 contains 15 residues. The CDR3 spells CSVDSEGATGETQYF. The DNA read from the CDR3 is TGCAGCGTCGACTCTGAGGGAGCCACGGGGGAGACC.

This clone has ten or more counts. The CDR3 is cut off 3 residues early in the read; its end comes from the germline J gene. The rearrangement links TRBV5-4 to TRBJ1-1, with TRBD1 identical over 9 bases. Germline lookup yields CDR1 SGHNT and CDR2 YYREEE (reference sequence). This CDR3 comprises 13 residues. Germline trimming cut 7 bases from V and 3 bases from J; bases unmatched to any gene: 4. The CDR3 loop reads CASRRTGDTEAFF. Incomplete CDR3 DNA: TGTGCCAGCCGCCGGACAGGGGACACTGAA.